Listed here are 20 T cell receptor beta chains from one sample, sequenced in a study of blood T cell repertoires in COVID-19. Produced via immunoSEQ multiplex PCR; TCRdb's table is partial and in-frame only. The top ten hold around 8% of the sample, which has roughly 200,000 clones, approximately 85% seen once. The sequencing sample was made of peripheral blood. The source is a woman in her fifties or sixties with acute or convalescent COVID-19.

This chain connects TRBV18 to TRBJ2-6; D not resolved. The V end lost 1 base, the J end lost 9 bases, and 7 bases lay between the germline ends. This CDR3 has 13 residues. Looked up from germline, CDR1 is KGHSH and CDR2 is LQKENI. The CDR3: CASSPRALNVLTF. CDR3 sequence (DNA): TGTGCCAGCTCACCACGCGCCCTCAACGTCCTGACTTTC.

The rearrangement links TRBV6-4 to TRBJ1-1; 7 bases map to TRBD1. The CDR3 runs to 15 residues. With V trimmed by 6 bases and J by 3 bases, 10 bases remained unmatched. CDR1 MRHNA and CDR2 SNTAGT come from the germline V gene. CDR3 nucleotide sequence: TGTGCCAGCAGGCGACAGGGTCTAGGAGACACTGAAGCTTTCTTT. Amino acid sequence: CASRRQGLGDTEAFF.

V gene TRBV7-9 combines with J gene TRBJ2-5; D uncertain. The V gene lost 4 bases and the J gene lost 2 bases, with 14 bases spanning the gap. Per germline, CDR1 SEHNR and CDR2 FQNEAQ (reference sequence). The length of the CDR3 is 15 residues. The CDR3 nucleotides are TGTGCCAGCAGCTATCGAGGCAGTCTACAAGAGACCCAGTACTTC. This gives the protein CASSYRGSLQETQYF.

The chain has TRBV4-2 and TRBJ2-5; 9 bases match TRBD1. V was clipped by 4 bases and J by 1 base; unmatched bases: 1. The CDR3 covers 14 residues. CDR1 and CDR2 (germline): LGHNA, YNFKEQ. CDR3 region: CASSPTGGQETQYF. The DNA for the CDR3 is TGTGCCAGCAGCCCGACAGGGGGCCAAGAGACCCAGTACTTC.

The chain carries TRBV24-1 and TRBJ1-2; tentatively, D is TRBD1 (5 bases). Per germline, CDR1 KGHDR and CDR2 SFDVKD. The CDR3 sequence is 13 residues long. V lost 11 bases and J lost 4, with 16 bases in between. The CDR3 nucleotides are TGTGCCAGCTCAAGTGGGGGAGGCTATGGCTACACCTTC. This translates into CASSSGGGYGYTF.

This clone came up once. The V gene is TRBV7-9, the J gene TRBJ1-6, with D tentatively TRBD1 (6 bases). Per germline, CDR1 SEHNR and CDR2 FQNEAQ (reference sequence). With 6 bases removed from V and 1 base from J, the gap between germline ends came to 10 bases. CDR3 length: 15 amino acids. CDR3 amino acids: CASSPDRSYNSPLHF. The CDR3 DNA follows: TGTGCCAGCAGTCCGGACAGATCCTATAATTCACCCCTCCACTTT.

The chain employs TRBV10-3 and TRBJ2-2; maybe TRBD1 (6 bases). The germline gives CDR1 ENHRY, CDR2 SYGVKD. The CDR3 is made up of 14 amino acids. Trimming took 10 bases from V and 0 from J, leaving 12 bases between them. CDR3 sequence (DNA): TGTGCCAGTCGCAGGGGCACGAACACCGGGGAGCTGTTTTTT. Protein sequence: CASRRGTNTGELFF.

V gene TRBV27 combines with J gene TRBJ1-2; 7 positions agree with TRBD1. There are 13 residues in the CDR3. Unmatched junction bases numbered 8, after V lost 8 bases and J lost 5 bases. Looked up from germline, CDR1 is MNHEY and CDR2 is SMNVEV (reference sequence). This CDR3 is CASGIGTAYGYTF. CDR3 nucleotides: TGTGCCAGCGGGATTGGGACAGCTTATGGCTACACCTTC.

The chain uses TRBV20-1 and TRBJ2-3; 8 bases are shared with TRBD2. The V gene's germline CDR1 is DFQATT and CDR2 SNEGSKA (reference sequence). CDR3 size: 17 residues. V dropped 3 bases and J dropped 0; count of bases not matched to a gene: 11. The CDR3 reads CSASRSGGLTSTDTQYF. CDR3 coding DNA: TGCAGTGCTAGTAGGAGCGGGGGATTAACTAGCACAGATACGCAGTATTTT.

This chain uses TRBV20-1 with TRBJ2-2; 9 bases are shared with TRBD2. Per the germline V gene, CDR1 is DFQATT and CDR2 is SNEGSKA (reference sequence). The junction had 8 bases not matched to a gene; V was cut back by 3 bases and J by 3 bases. The CDR3 has 16 residues. The CDR3: CSASPQGTSYTGELFF. In DNA form, the CDR3 reads TGCAGTGCTAGTCCCCAAGGGACTAGCTACACCGGGGAGCTGTTTTTT.

This rearrangement joins TRBV20-1 to TRBJ2-1, with D tentatively TRBD2 (5 bases). The germline V and J ends were trimmed by 6 bases and 7 bases, with 10 bases remaining between them. The CDR3 totals 11 residues. Germline values: CDR1 DFQATT, CDR2 SNEGSKA (reference sequence). CDR3 in amino acids: CSAAPGNEQFF. The CDR3 DNA reads as TGCAGTGCCGCCCCGGGGAATGAGCAGTTCTTC.

The chain combines TRBV15 with TRBJ1-1; D is ambiguous. Trimming removed 0 bases from V and 2 bases from J, with 13 bases in between. CDR3 length: 16 amino acids. Germline CDR1 and CDR2: LNHNV and YYDKDF (reference sequence). In DNA, the CDR3 is TGTGCCACCAGCAGAGATTACGGTTTACGTAACACTGAAGCTTTCTTT. It translates to CATSRDYGLRNTEAFF.

The chain carries TRBV30 and TRBJ1-5; TRBD1 matches at 8 bases. Trimming took 1 base from V and 0 from J; bases not matched to a gene: 2. CDR1 and CDR2 (germline): GTSNPN, SVGIG (reference sequence). The CDR3 contains 15 residues. The CDR3: CAWSGDRISNQPQHF. CDR3 DNA: TGTGCCTGGAGTGGGGACAGGATTAGCAATCAGCCCCAGCATTTT.

The genes are TRBV5-5 and TRBJ1-4, with 9 bases that match TRBD1. Germline lookup yields CDR1 SGHKS and CDR2 YYEKEE (reference sequence). V lost 4 bases to trimming and J lost 7 bases; unmatched junction nucleotides: 11. This CDR3 contains 16 residues. CDR3 residues: CASSAPGQGRGEKLFF. The DNA for the CDR3 is TGTGCCAGCAGCGCTCCGGGACAGGGACGGGGTGAAAAACTGTTTTTT.

The V gene is TRBV2, the J gene TRBJ1-3; D uncertain. V dropped 6 bases and J dropped 0 bases, with 12 bases sitting between them. The V gene's germline CDR1 is SNHLY and CDR2 FYNNEI. The CDR3 totals 15 residues. The DNA of the CDR3 is TGTGCCAGCAGAAACGACTTACCCTCTGGAAACACCATATATTTT. It specifies CASRNDLPSGNTIYF.

This clone is medium-sized. The chain employs TRBV11-2 and TRBJ2-7; maybe TRBD2 (6 bases). This CDR3 has 15 residues. Trimming removed 5 bases at V and 2 bases at J, with 16 bases between. The V gene's germline CDR1 is SGHAT and CDR2 FQNNGV. This chain's CDR3 is CASSASGVYPYEQYF. In DNA, the CDR3 is TGTGCCAGCAGCGCCTCGGGGGTATACCCCTACGAGCAGTACTTC.

V gene TRBV19 combines with J gene TRBJ1-6, with 9 nucleotides matching TRBD1. The CDR3 totals 15 residues. Germline lookup yields CDR1 LNHDA and CDR2 SQIVND (reference sequence). After removal of 6 bases from V and 7 bases from J, the junction contained 7 bases not matched to a gene. The chain's CDR3 is CASSTGTGTNSPLHF. The CDR3, as DNA: TGTGCCAGTAGCACCGGGACAGGGACCAATTCACCCCTCCACTTT.

This chain links TRBV6-1 with TRBJ2-1; 9 bases map to TRBD2. This CDR3 has 16 amino acids. Germline trimming cut 1 base from V and 10 bases from J; bases unmatched to any gene: 11. Germline assignment: CDR1 MNHNS and CDR2 SASEGT. The CDR3 region is CASSEEGTSRRGEQFF. In DNA, the CDR3 is TGTGCCAGCAGTGAAGAAGGGACTAGCCGGAGGGGGGAGCAGTTCTTC.

The J gene is TRBJ2-1, the V gene TRBV11-3; 7 bases agree with TRBD2. The length of the CDR3 is 14 residues. Germline lookup yields CDR1 SGHNT and CDR2 YENEEA. The V segment lost 5 bases and the J segment 10 bases; nucleotides outside the gene matches: 11. The CDR3, as DNA: TGTGCCAGCAGCCCGACCCTAGCGGCCAAGGAGCAGTTCTTC. The encoded protein is CASSPTLAAKEQFF.

This sequence joins TRBV4-2 and TRBJ1-3, with 8 bases aligning to TRBD1. The germline V gene encodes CDR1 LGHNA and CDR2 YNFKEQ. The CDR3 consists of 15 residues. Trimming at V came to 1 base and at J to 4 bases, leaving 3 bases not matched to a gene. CDR3 sequence: CASSQGTGNGNTIYF. The CDR3 DNA reads TGTGCCAGCAGCCAAGGGACAGGGAACGGAAACACCATATATTTT.